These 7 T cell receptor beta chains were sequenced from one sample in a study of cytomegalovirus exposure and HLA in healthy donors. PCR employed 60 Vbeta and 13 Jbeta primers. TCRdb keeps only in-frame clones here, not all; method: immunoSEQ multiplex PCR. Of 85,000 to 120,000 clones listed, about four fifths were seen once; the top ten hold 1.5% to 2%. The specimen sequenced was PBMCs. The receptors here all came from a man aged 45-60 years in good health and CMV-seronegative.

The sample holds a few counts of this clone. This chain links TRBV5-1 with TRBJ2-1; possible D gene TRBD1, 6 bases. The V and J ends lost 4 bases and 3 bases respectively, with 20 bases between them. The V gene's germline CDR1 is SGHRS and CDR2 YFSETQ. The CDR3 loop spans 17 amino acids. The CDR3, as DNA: TGCGCCAGCAGCAGCACAGGGCTCCCGCCAAACTACAATGAGCAGTTCTTC. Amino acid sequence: CASSSTGLPPNYNEQFF.

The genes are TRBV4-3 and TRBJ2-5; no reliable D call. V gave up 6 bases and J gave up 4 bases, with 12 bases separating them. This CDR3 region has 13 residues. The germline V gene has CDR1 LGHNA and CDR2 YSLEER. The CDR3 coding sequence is TGCGCCAGCAGTTTAGTTCGGTTAGAGACCCAGTACTTC. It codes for CASSLVRLETQYF.

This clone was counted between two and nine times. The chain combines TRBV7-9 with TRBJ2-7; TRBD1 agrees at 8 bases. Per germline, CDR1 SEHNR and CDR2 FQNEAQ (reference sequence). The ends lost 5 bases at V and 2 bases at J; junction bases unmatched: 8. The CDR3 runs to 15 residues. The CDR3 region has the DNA TGTGCCAGCAGCGCAAGACAGGGGACGACCTACGAGCAGTACTTC. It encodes CASSARQGTTYEQYF.

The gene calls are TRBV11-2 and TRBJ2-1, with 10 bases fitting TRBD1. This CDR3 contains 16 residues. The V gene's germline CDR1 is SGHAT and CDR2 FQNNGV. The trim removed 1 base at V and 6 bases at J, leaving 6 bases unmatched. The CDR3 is CASSLVGTGASNEQFF. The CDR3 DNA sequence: TGTGCCAGCAGCTTAGTTGGGACAGGGGCAAGCAATGAGCAGTTCTTC.

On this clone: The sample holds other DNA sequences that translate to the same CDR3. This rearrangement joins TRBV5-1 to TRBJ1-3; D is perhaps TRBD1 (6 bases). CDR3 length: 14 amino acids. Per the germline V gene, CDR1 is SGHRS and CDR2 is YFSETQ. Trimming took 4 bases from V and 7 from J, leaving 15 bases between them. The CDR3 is CASSTGTPGNTIYF. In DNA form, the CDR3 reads TGCGCCAGCAGCACTGGGACACCGGGGAACACCATATATTTT.

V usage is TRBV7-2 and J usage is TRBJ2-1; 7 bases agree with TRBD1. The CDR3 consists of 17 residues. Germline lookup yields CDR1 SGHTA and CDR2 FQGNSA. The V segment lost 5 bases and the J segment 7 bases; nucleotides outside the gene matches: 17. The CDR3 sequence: CASSPFFRRQGRNEQFF. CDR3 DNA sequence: TGTGCCAGCAGCCCATTCTTCCGGAGACAGGGTCGGAATGAGCAGTTCTTC. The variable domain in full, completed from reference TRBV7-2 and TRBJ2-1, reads GAGVSQSPSNKVTEKGKDVELRCDPISGHTALYWYRQSLGQGLEFLIYFQGNSAPDKSGLPSDRFSAERTGGSVSTLTIQRTQQEDSAVYLCASSPFFRRQGRNEQFFGPGTRLTVL.

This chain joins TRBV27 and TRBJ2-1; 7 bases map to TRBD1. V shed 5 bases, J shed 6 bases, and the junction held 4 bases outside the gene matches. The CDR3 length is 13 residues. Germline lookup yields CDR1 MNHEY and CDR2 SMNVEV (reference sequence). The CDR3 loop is CASSTTGRNEQFF. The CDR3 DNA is TGTGCCAGCAGTACGACAGGGCGCAATGAGCAGTTCTTC.